The rows below give T cell receptor beta chains drawn from one sample of a study of blood T cell repertoires in COVID-19. The data were produced by immunoSEQ multiplex PCR, yet TCRdb's version contains in-frame clones alone and is incomplete. The table has about 39,000 clones, 85% to 95% seen once. The sequenced sample was peripheral blood. These receptor sequences come from a human donor with active COVID-19. The donor label of this sample is uncertain. Each CDR3 is given with its conserved first and last residue. The D gene is left open where the match is weak. Expanded clones get a size class; other rows say once, few or many, or leave the size out.

clone_size j_call v_call d_call cdr3_aa cdr3_nt
. TRBJ1-2 TRBV20-1 . CSAKGQKFSF TGCAGTGCTAAGGGGCAGAAGTTCAGCTTC
. TRBJ2-1 TRBV6-1 TRBD2 CASSEALAVAYNEQFF TGTGCCAGCAGTGAAGCCCTAGCGGTCGCCTACAATGAGCAGTTCTTC
. TRBJ2-7 TRBV9 . CASSVAEGYEQYF TGTGCCAGCAGCGTAGCCGAGGGCTACGAGCAGTACTTC
. TRBJ2-3 TRBV24-1 TRBD1 CATSDLHVPGQGGTDTQYF TGTGCCACCAGTGATTTGCACGTTCCGGGACAGGGGGGCACAGATACGCAGTATTTT
. TRBJ2-1 TRBV25-1 . CASSDRGGRSNEQFF TGTGCCAGCAGTGATAGGGGGGGAAGGTCCAATGAGCAGTTCTTC
. TRBJ2-3 TRBV10-1 TRBD1 CASIRQGPTDTQYF TGCGCCAGCATCAGACAGGGGCCCACAGATACGCAGTATTTT
medium-sized TRBJ2-5 TRBV4-1 TRBD2 CASSQDLAEETQYF TGCGCCAGCAGCCAAGATCTAGCGGAAGAGACCCAGTACTTC
. TRBJ2-3 TRBV11-2 . CASSLDRPASADTQYF TGTGCCAGCAGCTTAGATCGTCCGGCTAGTGCAGATACGCAGTATTTT
. TRBJ1-5 TRBV12-3/TRBV12-4 TRBD1 CASSGQGRQPQHF TGTGCCAGCAGTGGACAGGGTCGCCAGCCCCAGCATTTT
. TRBJ1-1 TRBV4-1 . CASSPPGVSTEAFF TGCGCCAGCAGCCCGCCGGGAGTGAGCACTGAAGCTTTCTTT
once TRBJ1-4 TRBV4-1 . CASSQEPGDQGEKLFF TGCGCCAGCAGCCAGGAACCAGGGGACCAGGGTGAAAAACTGTTTTTT
. TRBJ2-3 TRBV5-1 . CASSRTGSTDTQYF TGCGCCAGCAGCCGAACAGGGTCCACAGATACGCAGTATTTT
. TRBJ1-5 TRBV5-1 TRBD1 CASSLSGTGDQPQHF TGCGCCAGCAGCTTATCCGGGACAGGGGATCAGCCCCAGCATTTT
once TRBJ2-4 TRBV11-3 . CASSLDQKNIQYF TGTGCCAGCAGCTTAGATCAAAAAAACATTCAGTACTTC
. TRBJ2-6 TRBV28 TRBD1 CASSFLALGQGITGANVLTF TGTGCCAGCAGTTTCTTAGCTTTGGGACAGGGGATTACTGGGGCCAACGTCCTGACTTTC
. TRBJ1-2 TRBV6-5 . CASRPPGAHYGYTF TGTGCCAGCCGCCCGCCAGGGGCCCACTATGGCTACACCTTC
. TRBJ2-7 TRBV6-5 . CASSLFTGYEQYF TGTGCCAGCAGTTTGTTCACAGGGTACGAGCAGTACTTC
. TRBJ2-3 TRBV3-1/TRBV3-2 TRBD2 CASSQERLAGTDTQYF TGTGCCAGCAGCCAAGAGAGGCTAGCGGGCACAGATACGCAGTATTTT
. TRBJ1-2 TRBV13 TRBD1 CASSPEGASNYGYTF TGTGCCAGCAGCCCAGAGGGGGCCTCTAACTATGGCTACACCTTC
. TRBJ1-5 TRBV7-2 . CASSLKGGSNQPQHF TGTGCCAGCAGCTTAAAGGGAGGGAGCAATCAGCCCCAGCATTTT
. TRBJ2-1 TRBV27 . CASSFGGYGNEQFF TGTGCCAGCAGTTTTGGGGGGTACGGCAATGAGCAGTTCTTC
. TRBJ2-2 TRBV28 . CASTGTNTGELFF TGTGCCAGCACAGGGACGAACACCGGGGAGCTGTTTTTT
. TRBJ1-5 TRBV7-2 . CASSLDTVRNQPQHF TGTGCCAGCAGCTTGGATACAGTGCGCAATCAGCCCCAGCATTTT
. TRBJ2-1 TRBV6-6 . CASTSYNEQFF TGTGCCAGCACCTCGTACAATGAGCAGTTCTTC
. TRBJ1-2 TRBV4-3 . CASSQPQGRGYTF TGCGCCAGCAGCCAACCTCAGGGCCGGGGCTACACCTTC
. TRBJ2-5 TRBV5-1 TRBD2 CASSLSPAAGGRETQYF TGCGCCAGCAGCTTGTCACCGGCGGCGGGAGGACGAGAGACCCAGTACTTC
. TRBJ1-6 TRBV3-1/TRBV3-2 . CASSQGPAGDSPLHF TGTGCCAGCAGCCAGGGCCCAGCGGGCGATTCACCCCTCCACTTT
. TRBJ1-1 TRBV4-3 . CASSQVLGQAEAFF TGCGCCAGCAGCCAAGTGTTAGGTCAGGCTGAAGCTTTCTTT
few TRBJ1-5 TRBV6-4 . CASSDSGAASDQPQHF TGTGCCAGCAGTGACTCGGGGGCAGCCTCTGATCAGCCCCAGCATTTT
. TRBJ2-3 TRBV6-5 . CAGAFAGTDTQYF TGTGCCGGGGCATTCGCGGGCACAGATACGCAGTATTTT
. TRBJ1-5 TRBV15 . CATSPGPKQELGGNQPQHF TGTGCCACCAGCCCCGGCCCGAAACAGGAATTAGGGGGCAATCAGCCCCAGCATTTT
. TRBJ2-3 TRBV4-1 TRBD2 CASGMRGVSTDTQYF TGCGCCAGCGGAATGCGGGGGGTTAGCACAGATACGCAGTATTTT
large TRBJ1-2 TRBV7-9 . CASSLAAPRLGYTF TGTGCCAGCAGCTTGGCGGCTCCCCGTCTAGGCTACACCTTC
. TRBJ1-5 TRBV6-5 . CASSSSGVGRNQPQHF TGTGCCAGCAGTTCCTCAGGGGTTGGGCGCAATCAGCCCCAGCATTTT
once TRBJ2-1 TRBV2 TRBD2 CASRRSLTSGRVFNEQFF TGTGCCAGCAGACGCAGCCTGACTAGCGGGAGGGTTTTCAATGAGCAGTTCTTC
. TRBJ1-1 TRBV5-1 . CASTTKGGVPTEAFF TGCGCCAGCACCACTAAGGGAGGCGTCCCCACTGAAGCTTTCTTT
. TRBJ1-1 TRBV5-5 . CASSLGGNTEAFF TGTGCCAGCAGCTTGGGAGGAAACACTGAAGCTTTCTTT
. TRBJ1-5 TRBV6-1 TRBD1 CASSEFQGVGQPQHF TGTGCCAGCAGTGAATTCCAGGGGGTGGGTCAGCCCCAGCATTTT
. TRBJ2-1 TRBV28 TRBD2 CASRGLANEQFF TGTGCCAGCAGGGGACTAGCGAATGAGCAGTTCTTC
. TRBJ1-4 TRBV7-9 . CASSLEGATNEKLFF TGTGCCAGCAGCTTAGAGGGAGCAACTAATGAAAAACTGTTTTTT
. TRBJ2-7 TRBV9 . CASSALGSSYEQYF TGTGCCAGCAGCGCCCTCGGGAGCTCCTACGAGCAGTACTTC
. TRBJ1-4 TRBV28 TRBD1 CASSFHRDRPGGLFF TGTGCCAGCAGTTTCCACCGGGACAGGCCCGGTGGACTGTTTTTT
. TRBJ1-5 TRBV28 . CASTKEPDSNQPQHF TGTGCCAGCACCAAGGAGCCGGATAGCAATCAGCCCCAGCATTTT